This note documents a single T cell receptor beta chain sequence. Patients in Seattle were enrolled during active infection, then followed longitudinally. The germline V and J ends were trimmed by 0 bases and 0 bases, with 9 bases remaining between them. CDR3 size: 15 residues. CDR1 is SGHDT and CDR2 is YYEEEE in the germline V gene. In the original processing: Reference gene primer amplification gave nucleated cell count estimates. The protocol was immunoSEQ multiplex PCR, while the TCRdb copy is restricted to in-frame clones and leaves out a portion. The D gene and trimming were derived from the DNA, and the V and J assignments and clone size from that table. The sample holds 200,000 to 250,000 clones, about 88% seen once. This entry comes from a study of blood T cell repertoires in COVID-19.

The genes are TRBV5-6 and TRBJ2-5, with a tentative D call TRBD1 (6 bases). This TCR derives from a woman aged 50 to 65 with COVID-19, enrolled during active disease. The sample taken for sequencing was peripheral blood. The CDR3 bases are TGTGCCAGCAGCTTGGCCAGGGGATACCAAGAGACCCAGTACTTC. It specifies CASSLARGYQETQYF.